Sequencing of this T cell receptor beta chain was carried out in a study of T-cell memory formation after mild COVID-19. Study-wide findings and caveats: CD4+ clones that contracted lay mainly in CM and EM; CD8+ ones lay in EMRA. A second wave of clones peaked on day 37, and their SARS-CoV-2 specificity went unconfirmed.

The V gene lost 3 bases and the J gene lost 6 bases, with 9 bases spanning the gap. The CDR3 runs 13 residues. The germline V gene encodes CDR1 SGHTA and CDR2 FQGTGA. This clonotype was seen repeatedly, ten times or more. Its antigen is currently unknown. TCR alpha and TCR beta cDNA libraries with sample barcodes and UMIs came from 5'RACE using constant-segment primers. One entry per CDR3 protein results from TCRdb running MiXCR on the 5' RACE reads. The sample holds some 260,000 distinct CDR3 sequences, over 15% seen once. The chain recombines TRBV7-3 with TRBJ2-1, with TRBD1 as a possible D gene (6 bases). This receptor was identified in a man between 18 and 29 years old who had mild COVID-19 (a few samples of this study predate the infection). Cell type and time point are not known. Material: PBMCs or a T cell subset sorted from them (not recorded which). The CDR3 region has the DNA TGTGCCAGCAGCTTCAGGGGAGCCAATGAGCAGTTCTTC. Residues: CASSFRGANEQFF.